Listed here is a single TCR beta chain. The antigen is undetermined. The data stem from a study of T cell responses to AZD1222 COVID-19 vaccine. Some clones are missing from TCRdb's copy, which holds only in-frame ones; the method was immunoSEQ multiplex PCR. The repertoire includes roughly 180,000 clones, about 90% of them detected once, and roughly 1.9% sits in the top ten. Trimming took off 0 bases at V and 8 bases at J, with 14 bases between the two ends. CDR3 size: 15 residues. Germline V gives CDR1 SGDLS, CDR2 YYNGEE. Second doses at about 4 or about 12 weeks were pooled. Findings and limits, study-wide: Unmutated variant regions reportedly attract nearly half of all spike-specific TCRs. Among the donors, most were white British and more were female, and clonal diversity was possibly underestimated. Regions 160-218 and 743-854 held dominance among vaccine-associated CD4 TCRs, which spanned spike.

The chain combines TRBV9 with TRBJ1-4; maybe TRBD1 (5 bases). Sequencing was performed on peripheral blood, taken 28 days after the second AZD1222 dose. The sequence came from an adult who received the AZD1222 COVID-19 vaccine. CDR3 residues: CASSVEGTGGEKLFF. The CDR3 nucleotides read TGTGCCAGCAGCGTAGAAGGCACTGGGGGGGAAAAACTGTTTTTT.